These T cell receptor beta chains were read from a single sample in a study of CD8 T cells in ankylosing spondylitis. Each CDR3 protein gets one entry after TCRdb re-called the 5' RACE reads with MiXCR. This sample has about 170,000 distinct CDR3 sequences, with approximately 20% found just once. Sequences were obtained from blood, either unsorted or a sorted T cell fraction (not recorded which). Source of these receptors: a male donor with ankylosing spondylitis or in good health (not recorded which). Each CDR3 is given with its conserved first and last residue. The D gene is left open where the match is weak. Size is stated for part of the rows, as once, few or many counts, or as a class when the clone is expanded.

.	TRBV7-9	.	14	TRBJ2-7	CASSLGTLNYEQYF	TGTGCCAGCAGCTTAGGAACCCTTAACTACGAGCAGTACTTC
.	TRBV7-2	.	11	TRBJ2-1	CASSFYHEQFF	TGTGCTAGCAGCTTTTACCATGAGCAGTTCTTC
few	TRBV23-1	TRBD2	14	TRBJ2-1	CAAWTSGSYNEQFF	TGCGCCGCTTGGACTAGCGGATCCTACAATGAGCAGTTCTTC
many	TRBV5-1	.	15	TRBJ2-3	CASSPSGDVVDTQYF	TGCGCCAGCAGCCCGTCGGGGGACGTGGTGGATACGCAGTATTTT
few	TRBV7-2	.	14	TRBJ2-3	CASSRGSLADTQYF	TGTGCCAGCAGTAGGGGGAGTCTGGCAGATACGCAGTATTTT
many	TRBV2	.	17	TRBJ2-1	CASSEELTGAGDNEQFF	TGTGCCAGCAGTGAAGAGTTGACGGGAGCGGGCGACAATGAGCAGTTCTTC
.	TRBV7-2	.	15	TRBJ1-2	CASSLGRGGNSGYTF	TGTGCCAGCAGCTTAGGCAGGGGAGGAAACTCTGGCTACACCTTC
.	TRBV4-2	TRBD2	16	TRBJ2-4	CASSPTGDSGRNIQYF	TGTGCCAGCAGCCCCACTGGGGACAGCGGGAGGAACATTCAGTACTTC
many	TRBV5-1	TRBD2	14	TRBJ2-1	CASSWTSGHNEQFF	TGCGCCAGCAGCTGGACTAGCGGCCACAATGAGCAGTTCTTC
few	TRBV27	.	14	TRBJ1-5	CASSLLGGYQPQHF	TGTGCCAGCAGTTTATTGGGCGGCTATCAGCCCCAGCATTTT
few	TRBV5-1	TRBD2	14	TRBJ2-5	CASSVGTNKETQYF	TGCGCCAGCAGCGTTGGGACTAATAAAGAGACCCAGTACTTC
many	TRBV14	TRBD2	16	TRBJ2-7	CASSQGLAGERYEQYF	TGTGCCAGCAGCCAAGGGTTAGCGGGAGAAAGGTACGAGCAGTACTTC
many	TRBV6-1	.	15	TRBJ2-3	CASSENKRGTDTQYF	TGTGCCAGCAGTGAAAATAAGAGGGGCACAGATACGCAGTATTTT
few	TRBV28	.	14	TRBJ1-2	CASSRQGQGYGYTF	TGTGCCAGCAGTCGTCAGGGGCAGGGCTATGGCTACACCTTC
many	TRBV29-1	TRBD2	17	TRBJ2-3	CSVVPLIAGGYTDTQYF	TGCAGCGTTGTGCCGCTAATTGCGGGAGGGTACACAGATACGCAGTATTTT
many	TRBV7-6	TRBD2	17	TRBJ2-1	CASSLGQLAGVGTEQFF	TGTGCCAGCAGCTTAGGTCAACTAGCGGGAGTAGGCACTGAGCAGTTCTTC
.	TRBV3-1	TRBD1	15	TRBJ1-3	CASSHGTASGNTIYF	TGTGCCAGCAGCCACGGGACAGCCTCTGGAAACACCATATATTTT
.	TRBV5-5	.	12	TRBJ1-2	CTSSSWRQGYTF	TGTACCAGCAGCTCCTGGCGACAAGGCTACACCTTC
many	TRBV6-5	TRBD2	16	TRBJ2-5	CASSYSRLAVQETQYF	TGTGCCAGCAGTTACTCCCGACTAGCGGTCCAAGAGACCCAGTACTTC
many	TRBV4-1	.	13	TRBJ2-2	CASCRDLNGELFF	TGCGCCAGCTGCCGGGACCTCAACGGGGAGCTGTTTTTT
many	TRBV5-1	TRBD1	15	TRBJ2-7	CASRDGQVGSYEQYF	TGCGCCAGCAGGGATGGACAGGTAGGCTCCTACGAGCAGTACTTC
many	TRBV20-1	TRBD1	15	TRBJ2-7	CSARDRGKFSYEQYF	TGCAGTGCCAGGGACAGGGGAAAGTTTTCCTACGAGCAGTACTTC
many	TRBV15	.	16	TRBJ1-2	CATSTDGRLHDYGYTF	TGTGCCACCAGCACGGATGGGCGGCTCCACGACTATGGCTACACCTTC
many	TRBV24-1	.	13	TRBJ2-2	CATAGPNTGELFF	TGTGCCACCGCGGGACCTAACACCGGGGAGCTGTTTTTT
few	TRBV20-1	.	13	TRBJ1-6	CSAREDRDSPLHF	TGCAGTGCTAGAGAAGACAGAGATTCACCCCTCCACTTT
.	TRBV7-9	.	13	TRBJ2-7	CASSFGGNYEQYF	TGTGCCAGCAGCTTCGGCGGGAACTACGAGCAGTACTTC
.	TRBV28	.	15	TRBJ1-2	CASSGPEGVGYGYTF	TGTGCCAGCAGTGGGCCCGAAGGGGTAGGATATGGCTACACCTTC
many	TRBV27	.	13	TRBJ2-5	CASSLRRGETQYF	TGTGCCAGCAGTTTAAGGAGGGGAGAGACCCAGTACTTC
many	TRBV29-1	.	11	TRBJ2-5	CSGLDWETQYF	TGCAGCGGTCTAGATTGGGAGACCCAGTACTTC